These 29 T cell receptor beta chains originate from one sample sequenced in a study of shared clonotypes between healthy human individuals. The method was immunoSEQ multiplex PCR; TCRdb's version includes in-frame clones alone and lacks a portion of them. The sample yields about 710,000 clones, approximately 77% seen once. The material sequenced was memory CD4+ T cells sorted from blood. Subset indicated: CD45RA-negative fraction. Source of these receptors: a woman aged 30 to 39 in good health.

This chain joins TRBV11-2 and TRBJ2-2, with 7 bases aligning to TRBD1. V dropped 0 bases and J dropped 13; count of bases not matched to a gene: 5. The germline V gene encodes CDR1 SGHAT and CDR2 FQNNGV. The CDR3 has 13 residues. CDR3 loop: CASSLDPGGWLFF. CDR3 sequence (DNA): TGTGCCAGCAGCTTAGATCCAGGGGGATGGCTGTTTTTT.

This clone has a count of ten or more. This chain uses TRBV11-2 with TRBJ1-4; possibly TRBD1 for D (6 bases). V was trimmed by 0 bases and J by 8 bases, leaving 13 bases between them. Germline loops: CDR1 SGHAT, CDR2 FQNNGV. CDR3 length equals 15 residues. CDR3 amino acids: CASSLEFRGWEKLFF. CDR3 nucleotide sequence: TGTGCCAGCAGCTTAGAGTTCAGGGGTTGGGAAAAACTGTTTTTT.

This clone was picked up one time. The chain links TRBV2 to TRBJ1-5, with unresolved D. Germline V lookup: CDR1 SNHLY, CDR2 FYNNEI. This CDR3 is 15 amino acids long. Trimming cost V 3 bases and J 6 bases, with 15 bases left between them. In DNA form, the CDR3 reads TGTGCCAGCAGTGAGTCCATGCGGGGTGTTCAGCCCCAGCATTTT. It encodes CASSESMRGVQPQHF. Based on the CDR3 plus reference TRBV2 and TRBJ1-5, the full variable domain is EPEVTQTPSHQVTQMGQEVILRCVPISNHLYFYWYRQILGQKVEFLVSFYNNEISEKSEIFDDQFSVERPDGSNFTLKIRSTKLEDSAMYFCASSESMRGVQPQHFGDGTRLSIL.

The V and J genes are TRBV5-1 and TRBJ2-3; D assignment may be TRBD1 or TRBD2 (6 bases each). The CDR3 sequence is 16 residues long. The germline V and J ends were trimmed by 0 bases and 3 bases, with 14 bases remaining between them. CDR1 SGHRS and CDR2 YFSETQ come from the germline V gene. The CDR3 sequence: CASSLVPGAYTDTQYF. CDR3 DNA: TGCGCCAGCAGCTTGGTTCCGGGGGCATATACAGATACGCAGTATTTT.

The chain uses TRBV6-5 and TRBJ2-3; 7 positions match TRBD1. This CDR3 region has 15 residues. Losses at the gene ends were 8 bases for V and 2 bases for J; bases not matched to a gene: 10. Germline CDR1 and CDR2: MNHEY and SVGAGI. The CDR3 coding sequence is TGTGCCAGCGGACCCTTGGGACAGTACACAGATACGCAGTATTTT. Its protein is CASGPLGQYTDTQYF.

The gene calls are TRBV6-6 and TRBJ2-1; TRBD1 might be the D (5 bases). Looked up from germline, CDR1 is MNHNY and CDR2 is SVGAGI (reference sequence). CDR3 size: 15 residues. Trimming cost V 7 bases and J 0 bases, with 13 bases left between them. The CDR3 loop is CASKGVADSYNEQFF. For the CDR3, the DNA is TGTGCCAGCAAAGGGGTCGCCGACTCCTACAATGAGCAGTTCTTC.

The V and J genes are TRBV7-9 and TRBJ1-2; D unresolved. V was clipped by 5 bases and J by 0 bases, with 10 bases between them. The germline V gene has CDR1 SEHNR and CDR2 FQNEAQ (reference sequence). The CDR3 consists of 14 residues. This CDR3 is CASSPESANYGYTF. For the CDR3, the DNA is TGTGCCAGCAGCCCAGAGTCGGCTAACTATGGCTACACCTTC. The variable domain in full, with the rest retrieved from reference TRBV7-9 and TRBJ1-2, is DTGVSQNPRHKITKRGQNVTFRCDPISEHNRLYWYRQTLGQGPEFLTYFQNEAQLEKSRLLSDRFSAERPKGSFSTLEIQRTEQGDSAMYLCASSPESANYGYTFGSGTRLTVV.

The V gene is TRBV7-2, the J gene TRBJ1-4; 8 bases map to TRBD1. Germline V gene sequence: CDR1 SGHTA, CDR2 FQGNSA. V shed 5 bases and J 8 bases; nucleotides not matched to a gene: 7. The CDR3 runs 14 residues. Here the CDR3 DNA reads TGTGCCAGCAGCATGAGGACAGGGTACGAAAAACTGTTTTTT. Protein: CASSMRTGYEKLFF.

The chain recombines TRBV9 with TRBJ2-5; TRBD2 might be the D (6 bases). The CDR3 length is 15 residues. The germline V gene has CDR1 SGDLS and CDR2 YYNGEE. V lost 4 bases and J 0 bases, leaving 13 bases between the germline ends. This chain's CDR3 is CASSPGVAYQETQYF. CDR3 coding DNA: TGTGCCAGCAGCCCGGGGGTTGCGTACCAAGAGACCCAGTACTTC.

To note about this clone: Distinct nucleotide sequences in the sample also encode this CDR3. The CDR3 is CASSLGTTEAFF. CDR3 nucleotide sequence: TGCGCCAGCAGCCTCGGGACCACTGAAGCTTTCTTT. The chain recombines TRBV5-1 with TRBJ1-1, with D possibly being TRBD1 (5 bases). Germline CDR1 reads SGHRS; CDR2 reads YFSETQ. CDR3 length: 12 residues. Trimming pared 4 bases from V and 4 bases from J, leaving 8 bases between.

The rearrangement uses TRBV28 and TRBJ2-6; D is perhaps TRBD1 (6 bases). The CDR3 consists of 16 residues. Per germline, CDR1 MDHEN and CDR2 SYDVKM. V lost 4 bases, J lost 0 bases, and 10 bases lay in between. The CDR3 sequence is CASSSGQHSGANVLTF. CDR3 nucleotide sequence: TGTGCCAGCAGTTCCGGACAGCACTCTGGGGCCAACGTCCTGACTTTC.

The rearrangement uses TRBV6-4 and TRBJ1-2; tentatively, D is TRBD1 (6 bases). The length of the CDR3 is 13 residues. The V end lost 6 bases, the J end lost 8 bases, and 16 bases lay between the germline ends. Per germline, CDR1 MRHNA and CDR2 SNTAGT. The CDR3 DNA reads as TGTGCCAGCAGAAATGGACAGACCCTGGGCTACACCTTC. It specifies CASRNGQTLGYTF.

This chain connects TRBV11-2 to TRBJ2-1; maybe TRBD2 (6 bases). V lost 2 bases and J 7 bases, leaving 12 bases between the germline ends. CDR1 SGHAT and CDR2 FQNNGV come from the germline V gene. CDR3 length: 14 residues. The CDR3 reads CASSLSGSANEQFF. The CDR3 coding sequence is TGTGCCAGCAGCTTATCCGGGAGTGCGAATGAGCAGTTCTTC.

This chain uses TRBV19 with TRBJ1-6, with 9 bases fitting TRBD1. Germline trimming cut 5 bases from V and 10 bases from J; bases unmatched to any gene: 9. This CDR3 is 15 amino acids long. The V gene's germline CDR1 is LNHDA and CDR2 SQIVND (reference sequence). Here the CDR3 reads CASSPRTGENSPLHF. For the CDR3, the DNA is TGTGCCAGTAGTCCGCGGACAGGGGAGAACTCACCCCTCCACTTT.

The chain has TRBV15 and TRBJ2-5; TRBD1 agrees at 7 bases. CDR1 and CDR2 (germline): LNHNV, YYDKDF (reference sequence). With 3 bases clipped from V and 6 bases from J, the junction kept 13 bases outside the gene matches. The CDR3 loop spans 16 amino acids. CDR3 sequence: CATSRGLDRAGKTQYF. The CDR3 DNA sequence: TGTGCCACCAGCAGGGGGTTAGACAGGGCTGGGAAGACCCAGTACTTC. The full variable domain, in which reference TRBV15 and TRBJ2-5 provide the parts outside the CDR3, is DAMVIQNPRYQVTQFGKPVTLSCSQTLNHNVMYWYQQKSSQAPKLLFHYYDKDFNNEADTPDNFQSRRPNTSFCFLDIRSPGLGDTAMYLCATSRGLDRAGKTQYFGPGTRLLVL.

This chain links TRBV5-8 with TRBJ2-5; D is tentatively TRBD1 or TRBD2 (6 bases each). V dropped 2 bases and J dropped 3 bases, with 14 bases sitting between them. The germline CDR1 and CDR2 sequences are SGHTS and YDEGEE. The CDR3 has 15 amino acids. The CDR3 sequence is CASSLGGRLKETQYF. For the CDR3, the DNA is TGTGCCAGCAGCTTAGGGGGGAGGCTTAAAGAGACCCAGTACTTC.

Concerning this clone itself: It may be a read error: a sequence one base away is much more abundant. This sequence joins TRBV13 and TRBJ2-6; D is possibly TRBD2 (5 bases). With 7 bases removed from V and 0 bases from J, the gap between germline ends came to 7 bases. The CDR3 sequence is 14 residues long. The germline V gene has CDR1 PRHDT and CDR2 FYEKMQ (reference sequence). The CDR3 spells CASTRGSGANVLTF. The CDR3 coding sequence is TGTGCCAGCACCCGGGGCTCTGGGGCCAACGTCCTGACTTTC.

V is TRBV4-1 and J is TRBJ2-1, with D hard to call. The CDR3 has 17 amino acids. Germline lookup yields CDR1 MGHRA and CDR2 YSYEKL. The V end was cut by 0 bases, the J end by 4 bases, with 16 bases between. The CDR3 DNA reads as TGCGCCAGCAGCCAAGAGCCTCGCCTCCGACGGTACAATGAGCAGTTCTTC. It is translated as CASSQEPRLRRYNEQFF.

J is TRBJ1-6 and V is TRBV30; D perhaps matches TRBD1 (5 bases). V was trimmed by 3 bases and J by 9 bases, leaving 9 bases between them. The CDR3 runs 12 residues. Per the germline V gene, CDR1 is GTSNPN and CDR2 is SVGIG (reference sequence). CDR3 residues: CAWSYRSSPLHF. In DNA, the CDR3 is TGTGCCTGGAGCTACAGGAGTTCACCCCTCCACTTT.

The genes are TRBV7-2 and TRBJ2-1, with unresolved D. Per the germline V gene, CDR1 is SGHTA and CDR2 is FQGNSA. The CDR3 is 15 amino acids. The V gene lost 3 bases and the J gene lost 3 bases, with 12 bases spanning the gap. CDR3 nucleotides: TGTGCCAGCAGCTTGAGTGACTGGAACTACAATGAGCAGTTCTTC. Its translation is CASSLSDWNYNEQFF.

This clone appeared a single time. The chain recombines TRBV5-1 with TRBJ1-2, with 8 bases fitting TRBD1. Germline CDR1 SGHRS, CDR2 YFSETQ. J was trimmed by 6 bases and V by 4 bases; bases with no gene match: 11. The CDR3 covers 15 residues. The CDR3 spells CASSPTTGVGDGYTF. CDR3 DNA: TGCGCCAGCAGCCCAACGACAGGGGTTGGCGATGGCTACACCTTC.

On this clone itself: Different DNA sequences within this sample yield the same CDR3. The chain employs TRBV7-2 and TRBJ2-1; no reliable D call. With 5 bases removed from V and 4 bases from J, the gap between germline ends came to 3 bases. This CDR3 spans 11 amino acids. Looked up from germline, CDR1 is SGHTA and CDR2 is FQGNSA. CDR3 DNA sequence: TGTGCCAGCAGCCGGTACAATGAGCAGTTCTTC. This gives the protein CASSRYNEQFF. Together with reference TRBV7-2 and TRBJ2-1, the CDR3 gives the full variable domain: GAGVSQSPSNKVTEKGKDVELRCDPISGHTALYWYRQSLGQGLEFLIYFQGNSAPDKSGLPSDRFSAERTGGSVSTLTIQRTQQEDSAVYLCASSRYNEQFFGPGTRLTVL.

The V call is TRBV19, the J call TRBJ2-3; the D gene is possibly TRBD2 (5 bases). Trimming removed 6 bases at V and 5 bases at J, with 12 bases between. CDR3 length: 13 amino acids. Germline CDR1 LNHDA, CDR2 SQIVND (reference sequence). The CDR3 coding sequence is TGTGCCAGTAGCGAGGCCGGAGGAGATACGCAGTATTTT. Translated: CASSEAGGDTQYF.

This clone was counted a single time. The chain has TRBV5-6 and TRBJ2-7; TRBD1 matches 9 bases. This CDR3 is built from 13 residues. Germline V gives CDR1 SGHDT, CDR2 YYEEEE. The V and J ends lost 5 bases and 8 bases, in that order; junction bases with no gene match: 8. CDR3 loop: CASSRTGEVKQYF. The CDR3 nucleotides are TGTGCCAGCAGTCGGACAGGGGAAGTCAAGCAGTACTTC. The whole variable domain, remainder taken from reference TRBV5-6 and TRBJ2-7, is DAGVTQSPTHLIKTRGQQVTLRCSPKSGHDTVSWYQQALGQGPQFIFQYYEEEERQRGNFPDRFSGHQFPNYSSELNVNALLLGDSALYLCASSRTGEVKQYFGPGTRLTVT.

Remarks on this clone: The sample has other DNA sequences that encode this CDR3 too. This chain joins TRBV5-1 and TRBJ2-3; D not certain. The germline V gene has CDR1 SGHRS and CDR2 YFSETQ. V dropped 0 bases and J dropped 2 bases, with 10 bases sitting between them. This CDR3 is 15 amino acids long. CDR3 nucleotides: TGCGCCAGCAGCTTGGGGGCCGGAACCACAGATACGCAGTATTTT. Translating gives CASSLGAGTTDTQYF.

The rearrangement joins TRBV4-1 to TRBJ1-5, with D possibly being TRBD1 (5 bases). The V gene lost 8 bases and the J gene lost 3 bases, with 14 bases spanning the gap. In germline, CDR1 is MGHRA, CDR2 YSYEKL. There are 14 residues in the CDR3. The CDR3 nucleotides are TGCGCCAGCGGAGGGGTGATGGCCAATCAGCCCCAGCATTTT. Translating gives CASGGVMANQPQHF.

This chain uses TRBV2 with TRBJ1-5, with 7 bases aligning to TRBD1. CDR1 SNHLY and CDR2 FYNNEI come from the germline V gene. The V and J ends lost 4 bases and 12 bases, in that order; junction bases with no gene match: 12. This CDR3 spans 14 amino acids. CDR3 sequence: CASSATGSNRRQHF. The CDR3 DNA reads as TGTGCCAGCAGTGCGACAGGGTCGAATCGGCGCCAGCATTTT.

This rearrangement joins TRBV18 to TRBJ2-3; D gene unclear. This CDR3 is 12 amino acids long. Per the germline V gene, CDR1 is KGHSH and CDR2 is LQKENI. Trimming pared 2 bases from V and 4 bases from J, leaving 4 bases between. The CDR3 DNA reads as TGTGCCAGCTCACCATCCGCAGATACGCAGTATTTT. Translating gives CASSPSADTQYF.

The rearrangement links TRBV2 to TRBJ2-2, with D perhaps matching TRBD2 (6 bases). Per germline, CDR1 SNHLY and CDR2 FYNNEI. The CDR3 contains 16 residues. V lost 0 bases, J lost 0 bases, and 8 bases lay in between. CDR3 sequence (DNA): TGTGCCAGCAGTGAAGCGGGAGGTACGAACACCGGGGAGCTGTTTTTT. This gives the protein CASSEAGGTNTGELFF. The full variable domain, in which reference TRBV2 and TRBJ2-2 provide the parts outside the CDR3, is EPEVTQTPSHQVTQMGQEVILRCVPISNHLYFYWYRQILGQKVEFLVSFYNNEISEKSEIFDDQFSVERPDGSNFTLKIRSTKLEDSAMYFCASSEAGGTNTGELFFGEGSRLTVL.